Reported below is one T cell receptor (beta chain). The data originate from a study of cytomegalovirus exposure and HLA in healthy donors. Researchers ran the PCR with 60 Vbeta and 13 Jbeta primers. The table came from immunoSEQ multiplex PCR; TCRdb's copy has only in-frame clones and leaves some out. The data show roughly 230,000 clones, nearly 95% seen once. Sequencing input: PBMCs. The receptor's source is a girl aged 2 to 9 in good health and CMV-seronegative.

CDR3 sequence: CASSYRGEAFF. The CDR3 nucleotides are TGTGCCAGCAGCTACAGGGGTGAAGCTTTCTTT. The chain carries TRBV4-2 and TRBJ1-1, with 7 bases matching TRBD1. Germline loops: CDR1 LGHNA, CDR2 YNFKEQ. The CDR3 extends over 11 amino acids. V gave up 5 bases and J gave up 7 bases; unmatched junction bases: 1.